This T cell receptor beta chain was retrieved from a study of T cells in Graves' hyperthyroidism and ophthalmopathy. The CDR3 regions of TCR beta were amplified from RNA transcripts. The TCR CDR3 first-round RT-PCR relied on the HTBI primer set. One entry per CDR3 protein results from TCRdb running MiXCR on the multiplex PCR reads. The sample gives fewer than 850,000 distinct CDR3 sequences, 15% to 20% of which show up once; roughly a sixth is in the top ten. V gave up 7 bases and J gave up 6 bases; unmatched junction bases: 14. This CDR3 spans 17 amino acids. The germline gives CDR1 MGHDK, CDR2 SYGVNS. Among the patients, aged 18 to 65, hyperthyroidism was newly diagnosed and had lasted under 2 months. The study based diagnoses on clinical symptoms, serum thyroxine and TRAb, thyroid ultrasound and orbital computed tomography.

The specimen sequenced was blood. The source is a man aged 45-65 years with Graves' hyperthyroidism. The chain is built from TRBV25-1 and TRBJ2-7, with TRBD2 matching over 14 bases. The CDR3, as DNA: TGTGCCAGCAAACCGCCGACTAGCGGGAGGGGAGCGGGCGAGCAGTACTTC. Translating gives CASKPPTSGRGAGEQYF.